This T cell receptor beta chain was identified during a study of shared clonotypes between healthy human individuals. This clone was seen just once. Data came from immunoSEQ multiplex PCR; TCRdb stores just in-frame clones and leaves some out. The profile covers millions of clones, with more than 90% appearing a single time and over 0.12% taken by the ten largest. Material: naive CD4+ T cells sorted from blood. Regarding subset: CD45RA+ positively selected. The sequence was collected from a man between 18 and 35 years old in good health.

The CDR3 region is CASSLNRDSYEQYF. The CDR3 DNA reads TGTGCCAGCAGCTTAAACCGGGACAGCTACGAGCAGTACTTC. This sequence joins TRBV7-2 and TRBJ2-7; 7 bases map to TRBD1. This CDR3 is built from 14 residues. Germline V lookup: CDR1 SGHTA, CDR2 FQGNSA. With V trimmed by 2 bases and J by 3 bases, 4 bases remained unmatched.